The clone carrying this TCR beta chain was detected only once. Its antigen is not known. The table came from immunoSEQ multiplex PCR; TCRdb's copy has only in-frame clones and leaves some out. The sample lists roughly 50,000 clones; about 85% were seen once. Every one of the patients relapsed after autologous stem cell transplantation (brentuximab vedotin exposure was variable). This specimen comes from a study of PD-1 blockade in classical Hodgkin lymphoma. Study-wide findings and caveats: There remain no defined causes for the repertoire differences, which possibly reflect disease activity or prior therapy.

The CDR3 has 14 residues. CDR1 and CDR2 (germline): ENHRY, SYGVKD. V was shortened by 6 bases and J by 1 base, with 9 bases between the two germline ends. J is TRBJ2-2 and V is TRBV10-3; tentative D call: TRBD2 (6 bases). The specimen was peripheral blood mononuclear cells (PBMCs), collected at baseline. This TCR derives from a human donor with classical Hodgkin lymphoma. CDR3 nucleotide sequence: TGTGCCATCAGGGGCGGGGTGAACACCGGGGAGCTGTTTTTT. Encoded protein: CAIRGGVNTGELFF.